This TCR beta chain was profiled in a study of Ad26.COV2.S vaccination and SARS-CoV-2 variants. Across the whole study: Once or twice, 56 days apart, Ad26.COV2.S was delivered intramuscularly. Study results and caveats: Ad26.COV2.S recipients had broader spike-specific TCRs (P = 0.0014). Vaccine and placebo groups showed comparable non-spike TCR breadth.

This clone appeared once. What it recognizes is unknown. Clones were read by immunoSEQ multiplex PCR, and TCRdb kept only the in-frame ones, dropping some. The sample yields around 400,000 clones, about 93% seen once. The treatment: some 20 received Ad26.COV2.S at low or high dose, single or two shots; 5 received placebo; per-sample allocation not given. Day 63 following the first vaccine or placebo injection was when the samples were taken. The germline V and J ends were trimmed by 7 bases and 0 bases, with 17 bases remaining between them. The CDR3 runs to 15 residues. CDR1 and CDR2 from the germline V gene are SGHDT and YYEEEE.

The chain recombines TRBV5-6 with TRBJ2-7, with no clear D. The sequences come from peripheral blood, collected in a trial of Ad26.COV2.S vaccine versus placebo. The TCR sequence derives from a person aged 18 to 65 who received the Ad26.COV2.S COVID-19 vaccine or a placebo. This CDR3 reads CASGVRRQLSYEQYF. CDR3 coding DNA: TGTGCCAGCGGAGTTCGTCGGCAGCTCTCCTACGAGCAGTACTTC.